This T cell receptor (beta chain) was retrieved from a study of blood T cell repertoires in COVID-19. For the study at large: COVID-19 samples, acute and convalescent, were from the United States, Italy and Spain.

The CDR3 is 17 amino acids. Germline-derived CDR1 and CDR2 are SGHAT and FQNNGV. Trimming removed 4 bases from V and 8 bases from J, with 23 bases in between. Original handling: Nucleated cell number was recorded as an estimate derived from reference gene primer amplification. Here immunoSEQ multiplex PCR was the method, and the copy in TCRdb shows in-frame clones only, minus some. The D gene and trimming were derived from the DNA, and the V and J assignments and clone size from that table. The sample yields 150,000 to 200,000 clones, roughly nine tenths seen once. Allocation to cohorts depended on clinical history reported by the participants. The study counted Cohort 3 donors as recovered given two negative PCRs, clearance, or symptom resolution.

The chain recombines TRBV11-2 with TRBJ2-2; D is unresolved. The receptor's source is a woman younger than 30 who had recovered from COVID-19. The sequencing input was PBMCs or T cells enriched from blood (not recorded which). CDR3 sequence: CASSSLAASLTDGELFF. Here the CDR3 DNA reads TGTGCCAGCAGCTCACTGGCGGCCTCCCTGACTGATGGGGAGCTGTTTTTT.